By frequency in the sample, the clone carrying this T cell receptor (beta chain) is medium-sized (0.01 to 0.1%). This record belongs to a study of blood T cell repertoires in COVID-19. The method was immunoSEQ multiplex PCR; TCRdb's version includes in-frame clones alone and lacks a portion of them. Altogether 180,000 or so clones are present, approximately 80% being singletons, with the ten largest covering about 7%. J lost 1 base, V lost 3 bases, and 12 bases had no gene match. The CDR3 length is 18 residues. Germline values: CDR1 MDHEN, CDR2 SYDVKM. The rearrangement joins TRBV28 to TRBJ1-3, with 7 bases matching TRBD1. The source material was peripheral blood. This TCR was recovered from a woman aged 40 to 49 with COVID-19, enrolled during active disease. CDR3 DNA: TGTGCCAGCAGTTTGGGGCCGGCAGGGGGACGATCTGGAAACACCATATATTTT. Translating gives CASSLGPAGGRSGNTIYF.